Reported below is one T cell receptor beta chain. Its target antigen remains unknown. The sample holds no much larger clone one base away, and base qualities are not on file. The data are from a study of blood T cell repertoires in COVID-19 (dated by TCRdb to about 2020). About the investigation overall: Samples covering the acute and convalescent phases of COVID-19 were provided by collaborators in the United States, Italy and Spain. A freely available public database, intended as a resource for researchers studying the immune response to SARS-CoV-2, is where the repertoires were released. A de-identified subject ID, COVID-19 status, age in years and sex were almost always included in the sample metadata. Deeply sampled blood TCRbeta repertoires from subjects exposed to, actively infected with, or recovered from COVID-19 were included in the dataset. Where available, HLA class I and class II types were taken from metadata supplied by the sample provider and were not determined by assay-based typing. The samples were drawn from two sources: the first 160 participants of the ongoing ImmuneRACE study, and some 1,300 subjects contributed by 6 global collaborators. The material from the prospective study consisted of cDNA or gDNA derived from T cells, B-cell-depleted T cells, or PBMCs.

The CDR3 has 13 amino acids, counting the end cysteine and phenylalanine. Here the CDR3 DNA is all that survives: 39 bases in frame from base 1. At the junction V is shortened by 6 bases and J by 5 bases, with 12 bases in between. Via the germline V gene, CDR1 is SGHRS and CDR2 YFSETQ. In Seattle, one collaborating source enrolled patients while the infection was active and tracked those patients longitudinally over the course of disease. Collaborating institutions collected whole blood in K2EDTA tubes following their own protocols. Collaborator samples were shipped for TCRbeta analysis as frozen whole blood, isolated PBMCs, or DNA extracted from either sample type. TCRbeta CDR3 regions were amplified from genomic DNA using the immunoSEQ Assay, a bias-controlled multiplex PCR. As for how the authors treated the data: The number of nucleated cells in each sample was estimated by amplification of reference gene primers within the assay. To quantify the absolute abundance of each unique TCRbeta CDR3 rearrangement, sequence reads were collapsed and filtered. For each sample, productive Simpson clonality was calculated as the square root of Simpson's diversity index over productive rearrangements. As stored in TCRdb, this immuneACCESS dataset retains in-frame rearrangements with V and J assigned. A fraction of the clones does not appear; measured against another copy, unresolved V genes explain less than half of the discrepancy, and the remainder lacks a known reason. From that table come the V and J calls and clone size; the DNA was used to work out D and trimming. Present in this sample are roughly 400,000 clones, more than 75% of which were seen just once. Approximately 2.4% of the sample is taken by the ten largest.

Broader findings and caveats from the paper: The quantity of clinical and demographic metadata differed by source and by participant and was supplied without curation.

Sequenced: peripheral blood. Recombination joined TRBV5-1 with TRBJ2-1, with TRBD2 perhaps the D gene, on 6 matching bases. The clonotype comes from a woman aged 55-69 years with COVID-19, enrolled during active disease. The CDR3 corresponds to CASKGTADNEQFF. The DNA is as follows: TGCGCCAGCAAGGGGACTGCTGACAATGAGCAGTTCTTC.